The 30 T cell receptor beta chains presented below share a single source sample, sequenced in a study of blood T cell repertoires in COVID-19. Using immunoSEQ multiplex PCR, the repertoire was profiled, and TCRdb retains in-frame clones only, with some absent. This sample has about 280,000 clones, with around 88% found just once. The sequencing sample was made of peripheral blood. Receptors were obtained from a woman aged 25 to 39 who had recovered from COVID-19.

The chain employs TRBV5-1 and TRBJ2-3, with 8 positions matching TRBD1. Germline trimming cut 3 bases from V and 8 bases from J; bases unmatched to any gene: 5. Germline V CDR1 and CDR2: SGHRS, YFSETQ. The CDR3 sequence is 13 residues long. CDR3 bases: TGCGCCAGCAGCTCACAGGGGGACGGTACGCAGTATTTT. Its protein is CASSSQGDGTQYF.

The chain joins TRBV3-1 (or the pseudogene TRBV3-2) to TRBJ1-1, with TRBD1 identical over 8 bases. The V segment lost 0 bases and the J segment 6 bases; nucleotides outside the gene matches: 6. Germline V lookup: CDR1 LGHDT, CDR2 YNNKEL (reference sequence). CDR3 length: 15 residues. In DNA form, the CDR3 reads TGTGCCAGCAGCCAAGATAAGGGGACAGGCGCTGAAGCTTTCTTT. This codes for CASSQDKGTGAEAFF.

This clone was detected a few times. The J gene is TRBJ2-7, the V gene TRBV6-2 or TRBV6-3, with 8 bases identical to TRBD1. This CDR3 region has 14 residues. V shed 6 bases, J shed 4 bases, and the junction held 8 bases outside the gene matches. Germline-derived CDR1 and CDR2 are MNHEY and SVGEGT. CDR3 amino acids: CASSRRGRRYEQYF. The CDR3 region has the DNA TGTGCCAGCAGCCGCAGGGGGCGTCGATACGAGCAGTACTTC.

This sequence joins TRBV3-1 (or the pseudogene TRBV3-2) and TRBJ1-2, with a weak D call TRBD1 (6 bases). The CDR3 has 13 residues. The V and J ends lost 7 bases and 0 bases respectively, with 9 bases between them. Germline CDR1 LGHDT, CDR2 YNNKEL (reference sequence). CDR3 region: CASMDRSNYGYTF. In DNA, the CDR3 is TGTGCCAGCATGGACAGATCTAACTATGGCTACACCTTC.

J is TRBJ1-1 and V is TRBV7-6; 9 nucleotides align to TRBD1. V shed 6 bases and J 1 base; nucleotides not matched to a gene: 3. The CDR3 covers 14 residues. Germline V gene lookup returns CDR1 SGHVS and CDR2 FNYEAQ. The DNA for the CDR3 is TGTGCCAGCAGGCCGGGACAGGGGAACACTGAAGCTTTCTTT. As protein: CASRPGQGNTEAFF.

The chain links TRBV29-1 to TRBJ1-2, with 8 bases aligning to TRBD1. Germline CDR1 and CDR2: SQVTM and ANQGSEA. This CDR3 contains 13 residues. Germline trimming cut 4 bases from V and 4 bases from J; bases unmatched to any gene: 5. The CDR3 DNA reads TGCAGCGTTGCCCCCGGGACAGGCTATGGCTACACCTTC. Its protein is CSVAPGTGYGYTF. Full variable domain (rest looked up from reference TRBV29-1 and TRBJ1-2): SAVISQKPSRDICQRGTSLTIQCQVDSQVTMMFWYRQQPGQSLTLIATANQGSEATYESGFVIDKFPISRPNLTFSTLTVSNMSPEDSSIYLCSVAPGTGYGYTFGSGTRLTVV.

The chain couples TRBV5-6 to TRBJ1-5; no firm D call. The CDR3 length is 14 residues. The V end lost 2 bases, the J end lost 0 bases, and 6 bases lay between the germline ends. Germline CDR1 and CDR2: SGHDT and YYEEEE. CDR3 nucleotides: TGTGCCAGCAGCTTTAGCAGTAGCAATCAGCCCCAGCATTTT. Translated: CASSFSSSNQPQHF.

The chain carries TRBV4-1 and TRBJ2-7, with D perhaps TRBD2 (5 bases). The CDR3 contains 16 residues. Germline V lookup: CDR1 MGHRA, CDR2 YSYEKL. V lost 0 bases and J 3 bases, leaving 15 bases between the germline ends. The CDR3 sequence: CASSQDYGVGYYEQYF. The CDR3 bases are TGCGCCAGCAGCCAAGATTACGGGGTGGGTTACTACGAGCAGTACTTC.

Only one count was recorded for this clone. This chain connects TRBV7-9 to TRBJ1-4; D is possibly TRBD1 (5 bases). The CDR3 sequence is 15 residues long. The germline V gene encodes CDR1 SEHNR and CDR2 FQNEAQ (reference sequence). Trimming pared 3 bases from V and 5 bases from J, leaving 13 bases between. CDR3 nucleotides: TGTGCCAGCAGCTTGTCAACAGGATTAAATGAAAAACTGTTTTTT. This gives the protein CASSLSTGLNEKLFF. Full variable domain (rest looked up from reference TRBV7-9 and TRBJ1-4): DTGVSQNPRHKITKRGQNVTFRCDPISEHNRLYWYRQTLGQGPEFLTYFQNEAQLEKSRLLSDRFSAERPKGSFSTLEIQRTEQGDSAMYLCASSLSTGLNEKLFFGSGTQLSVL.

The rearrangement joins TRBV27 to TRBJ2-7, with TRBD2 identical over 9 bases. V dropped 3 bases and J dropped 2; count of bases not matched to a gene: 2. CDR1 is MNHEY and CDR2 is SMNVEV in the germline V gene (reference sequence). The CDR3 totals 14 residues. The CDR3 coding sequence is TGTGCCAGCAGTTTGGCTAGCGGGACCTACGAGCAGTACTTC. It encodes CASSLASGTYEQYF.

V is TRBV27 and J is TRBJ1-2, with 10 bases lining up with TRBD1. The junction had 14 bases not matched to a gene; V was cut back by 5 bases and J by 8 bases. The length of the CDR3 is 16 residues. Germline CDR1 MNHEY, CDR2 SMNVEV (reference sequence). The CDR3 DNA follows: TGTGCCAGCAGTCACGAACGACAGGGGGCAAGGGACGGCTACACCTTC. It yields the protein CASSHERQGARDGYTF.

The J gene is TRBJ1-4, the V gene TRBV7-9; 7 bases fit TRBD1. Germline trimming cut 5 bases from V and 12 bases from J; bases unmatched to any gene: 9. CDR1 is SEHNR and CDR2 is FQNEAQ in the germline V gene (reference sequence). The CDR3 contains 13 residues. CDR3 nucleotides: TGTGCCAGCAGCCCACAGGGGACCGGGGAACTGTTTTTT. Amino acids: CASSPQGTGELFF.

A few counts support this clone. The chain links TRBV27 to TRBJ2-2; TRBD1 agrees at 7 bases. This CDR3 is 16 amino acids long. The trim removed 5 bases at V and 6 bases at J, leaving 12 bases unmatched. Per the germline V gene, CDR1 is MNHEY and CDR2 is SMNVEV (reference sequence). The CDR3 sequence: CASSTQTGAGPGELFF. In nucleotides, the CDR3 is TGTGCCAGCAGTACACAAACAGGGGCCGGCCCCGGGGAGCTGTTTTTT.

The CDR3 loop reads CASSEARGTVLNYGYTF. Here the CDR3 DNA reads TGTGCCAGCAGTGAAGCTAGGGGGACAGTCCTAAACTATGGCTACACCTTC. This sequence joins TRBV6-1 and TRBJ1-2; 7 bases align to TRBD1. Looked up from germline, CDR1 is MNHNS and CDR2 is SASEGT. This CDR3 has 17 residues. After removal of 0 bases from V and 2 bases from J, the junction contained 9 bases not matched to a gene.

This clone appeared a single time. V is TRBV3-1 (or the pseudogene TRBV3-2) and J is TRBJ2-3; 11 bases map to TRBD2. V lost 1 base, J lost 4 bases, and 7 bases stayed unmatched. The germline gives CDR1 LGHDT, CDR2 YNNKEL (reference sequence). The CDR3 is made up of 17 amino acids. The CDR3 nucleotides are TGTGCCAGCAGCCAAGTCCTAGCGGGGGGTACCGCAGATACGCAGTATTTT. Translation: CASSQVLAGGTADTQYF.

V gene TRBV9 combines with J gene TRBJ2-3; D is perhaps TRBD1 (8 bases). The V gene lost 3 bases and the J gene lost 4 bases, with 15 bases spanning the gap. CDR1 is SGDLS, CDR2 YYNGEE, per germline. This CDR3 comprises 15 residues. CDR3 residues: CASSGLQGGADTQYF. The CDR3 coding sequence is TGTGCCAGCAGCGGCCTACAGGGGGGGGCAGATACGCAGTATTTT.

The chain has TRBV28 and TRBJ2-5, with TRBD1 identical over 10 bases. Germline loops: CDR1 MDHEN, CDR2 SYDVKM. V was pared by 8 bases and J by 5 bases, with 8 bases of the junction left unmatched. The CDR3 is made up of 14 amino acids. DNA of the CDR3: TGTGCCAGCGGAAGACAGGGGGCGGGTGAGACCCAGTACTTC. This sequence encodes CASGRQGAGETQYF.

The V call is TRBV11-2, the J call TRBJ2-3; possible D gene TRBD2, 6 bases. CDR1 and CDR2 from the germline V gene are SGHAT and FQNNGV. V lost 7 bases and J lost 0, with 14 bases in between. The CDR3 has 15 residues. The CDR3 DNA reads TGTGCCAGCACCCTCCTGGAGGGTAGCACAGATACGCAGTATTTT. Its protein product is CASTLLEGSTDTQYF.

This chain connects TRBV11-2 to TRBJ2-2; 12 positions match TRBD1. The CDR3 covers 17 residues. Germline lookup yields CDR1 SGHAT and CDR2 FQNNGV. The junction had 7 bases not matched to a gene; V was cut back by 4 bases and J by 4 bases. The CDR3 DNA reads TGTGCCAGCAGCTCCCGGGACAGGGGGCGTCGCACCGGGGAGCTGTTTTTT. Its protein product is CASSSRDRGRRTGELFF.

The V and J genes are TRBV4-1 and TRBJ1-5; D is ambiguous. CDR1 and CDR2 from the germline V gene are MGHRA and YSYEKL. CDR3 length: 15 amino acids. The germline V and J ends were trimmed by 0 bases and 4 bases, with 10 bases remaining between them. CDR3 DNA: TGCGCCAGCAGCCAAGAAGGTCAGGCGAATCAGCCCCAGCATTTT. As protein: CASSQEGQANQPQHF.

This clone was detected only once. The V call is TRBV6-1, the J call TRBJ1-1; 8 bases are a match to TRBD1. Germline V gives CDR1 MNHNS, CDR2 SASEGT. V lost 2 bases and J lost 6; bases outside the gene matches: 11. The CDR3 totals 16 residues. This CDR3 reads CASSEKTGALTAEAFF. The DNA of the CDR3 is TGTGCCAGCAGTGAAAAGACAGGGGCTCTGACTGCTGAAGCTTTCTTT.

The chain combines TRBV29-1 with TRBJ2-7; tentative D call: TRBD2 (5 bases). Germline V gives CDR1 SQVTM, CDR2 ANQGSEA. There are 12 residues in the CDR3. V was pared by 7 bases and J by 2 bases, with 12 bases between. CDR3 protein: CSARTGTYEQYF. For the CDR3, the DNA is TGCAGCGCCCGGACGGGAACCTACGAGCAGTACTTC.

This chain uses TRBV6-5 with TRBJ1-5, with 9 bases that match TRBD1. The CDR3 is 14 amino acids. The junction had 6 bases not matched to a gene; V was cut back by 6 bases and J by 6 bases. The germline CDR1 and CDR2 sequences are MNHEY and SVGAGI. CDR3 region: CASRLQGAGQPQHF. The CDR3 DNA sequence: TGTGCCAGCAGGTTACAGGGGGCCGGTCAGCCCCAGCATTTT.

The rearrangement joins TRBV4-2 to TRBJ1-4; D is undetermined. CDR1 and CDR2 from the germline V gene are LGHNA and YNFKEQ. The V gene lost 0 bases and the J gene lost 3 bases, with 8 bases spanning the gap. This CDR3 is 15 amino acids long. CDR3 residues: CASSQESGANEKLFF. For the CDR3, the DNA is TGTGCCAGCAGCCAAGAGAGTGGAGCTAATGAAAAACTGTTTTTT.

In this sample, this clone turned up once. The chain combines TRBV12-5 with TRBJ1-5; D remains unclear. Germline V gives CDR1 LGHNT, CDR2 FRNRAP. Deletions cut 2 bases from V and 10 bases from J, with 9 bases between. This CDR3 is built from 12 residues. Written as DNA, the CDR3 is TGTGCTAGTGGTTTGATGGCTGAACCCCAGCATTTT. Translating gives CASGLMAEPQHF.

CDR3 in amino acids: CASSQFRTANTGELFF. In DNA, the CDR3 is TGTGCCAGCAGCCAATTCCGGACAGCGAACACCGGGGAGCTGTTTTTT. This chain uses TRBV3-1 (or the pseudogene TRBV3-2) with TRBJ2-2; tentatively, D is TRBD1 (6 bases). Germline V gives CDR1 LGHDT, CDR2 YNNKEL (reference sequence). This CDR3 contains 16 residues. Trimming removed 2 bases at V and 0 bases at J, with 10 bases between.

The rearrangement links TRBV11-2 to TRBJ2-2, with D possibly matching TRBD2 (6 bases). V was shortened by 5 bases and J by 7 bases, with 11 bases between the two germline ends. This CDR3 is 13 amino acids long. CDR1 and CDR2 from the germline V gene are SGHAT and FQNNGV. CDR3 coding DNA: TGTGCCAGCAGCGAGTTGGGGGGCGGGGAGCTGTTTTTT. It translates to CASSELGGGELFF.

The chain is built from TRBV6-1 and TRBJ2-3, with 7 bases identical to TRBD1. The CDR3 consists of 15 residues. Trimming at V came to 2 bases and at J to 0 bases, leaving 2 bases not matched to a gene. Germline CDR1 is MNHNS and CDR2 is SASEGT. The CDR3 protein is CASSERDSSTDTQYF. For the CDR3, the DNA is TGTGCCAGCAGTGAACGGGACAGCAGCACAGATACGCAGTATTTT.

The chain links TRBV2 to TRBJ2-1; 9 bases are a match to TRBD2. Germline-derived CDR1 and CDR2 are SNHLY and FYNNEI. The CDR3 covers 15 residues. The ends lost 2 bases at V and 13 bases at J; junction bases unmatched: 12. The CDR3 reads CASSESGLAGQRQFF. The CDR3 region has the DNA TGTGCCAGCAGTGAATCCGGGCTAGCGGGGCAACGTCAGTTCTTC.

The V and J genes are TRBV28 and TRBJ2-7; D is perhaps TRBD1 (5 bases). CDR3 size: 14 residues. Germline V gives CDR1 MDHEN, CDR2 SYDVKM. V lost 6 bases and J 0 bases, leaving 12 bases between the germline ends. The CDR3 nucleotides are TGTGCCAGCAGCCAGACAGTCCCCTCCTACGAGCAGTACTTC. Amino acid sequence: CASSQTVPSYEQYF.